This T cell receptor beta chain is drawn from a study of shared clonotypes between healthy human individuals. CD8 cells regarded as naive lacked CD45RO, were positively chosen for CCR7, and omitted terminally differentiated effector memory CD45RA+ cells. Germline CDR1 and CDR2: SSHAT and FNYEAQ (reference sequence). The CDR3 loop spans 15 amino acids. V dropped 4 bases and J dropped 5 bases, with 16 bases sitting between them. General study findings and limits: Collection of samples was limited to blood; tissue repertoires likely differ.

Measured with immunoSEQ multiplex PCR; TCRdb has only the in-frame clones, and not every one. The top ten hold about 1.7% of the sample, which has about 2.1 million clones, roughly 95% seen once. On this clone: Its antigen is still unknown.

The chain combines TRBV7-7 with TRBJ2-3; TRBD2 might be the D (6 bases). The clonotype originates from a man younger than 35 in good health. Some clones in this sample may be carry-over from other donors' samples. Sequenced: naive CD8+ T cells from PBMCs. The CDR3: CASSSGVLAKDTQYF. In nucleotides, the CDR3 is TGTGCCAGCAGCTCGGGGGTGTTGGCTAAAGATACGCAGTATTTT.